This TCR beta chain was recovered during a study of blood T cell repertoires in COVID-19. Study background: T cells, B-cell-depleted T cells, or PBMCs provided the cDNA or gDNA that served as material.

Per the germline V gene, CDR1 is GTSNPN and CDR2 is SVGIG (reference sequence). The CDR3 loop spans 14 amino acids. The V and J ends lost 2 bases and 2 bases respectively, with 10 bases between them. In the original analysis: Nucleated cell number was recorded as an estimate derived from reference gene primer amplification. TCRdb keeps only in-frame clones here, not all; method: immunoSEQ multiplex PCR. From that table come the V and J calls and clone size; the DNA was used to work out D and trimming. Of 220,000 or so clones in the sample, around 81% were seen once. The specimen sequenced was peripheral blood. This receptor was identified in a woman aged 70-85 years with acute or convalescent COVID-19. V is TRBV30 and J is TRBJ1-3, with a possible D match to TRBD1 (5 bases). CDR3 loop: CAWSYGAAGNTIYF. CDR3 coding DNA: TGTGCCTGGAGTTATGGGGCGGCTGGAAACACCATATATTTT. Full variable domain (outside the CDR3, taken from reference TRBV30 and TRBJ1-3): SQTIHQWPATLVQPVGSPLSLECTVEGTSNPNLYWYRQAAGRGLQLLFYSVGIGQISSEVPQNLSASRPQDRQFILSSKKLLLSDSGFYLCAWSYGAAGNTIYFGEGSWLTVV.